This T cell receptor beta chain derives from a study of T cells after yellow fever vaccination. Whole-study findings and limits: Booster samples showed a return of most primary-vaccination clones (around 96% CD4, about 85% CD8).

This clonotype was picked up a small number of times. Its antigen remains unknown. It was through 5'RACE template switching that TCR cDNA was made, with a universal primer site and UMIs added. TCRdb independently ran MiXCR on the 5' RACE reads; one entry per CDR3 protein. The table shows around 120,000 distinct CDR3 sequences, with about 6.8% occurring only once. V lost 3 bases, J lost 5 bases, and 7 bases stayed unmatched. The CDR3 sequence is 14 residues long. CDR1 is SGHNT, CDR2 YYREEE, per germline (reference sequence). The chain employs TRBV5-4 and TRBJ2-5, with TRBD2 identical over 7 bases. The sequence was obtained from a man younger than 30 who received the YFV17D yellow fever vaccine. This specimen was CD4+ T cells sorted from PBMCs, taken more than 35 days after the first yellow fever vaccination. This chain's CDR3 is CASSSRTSSETQYF. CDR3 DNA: TGTGCCAGCAGCTCCAGGACTAGTTCGGAGACCCAGTACTTC.